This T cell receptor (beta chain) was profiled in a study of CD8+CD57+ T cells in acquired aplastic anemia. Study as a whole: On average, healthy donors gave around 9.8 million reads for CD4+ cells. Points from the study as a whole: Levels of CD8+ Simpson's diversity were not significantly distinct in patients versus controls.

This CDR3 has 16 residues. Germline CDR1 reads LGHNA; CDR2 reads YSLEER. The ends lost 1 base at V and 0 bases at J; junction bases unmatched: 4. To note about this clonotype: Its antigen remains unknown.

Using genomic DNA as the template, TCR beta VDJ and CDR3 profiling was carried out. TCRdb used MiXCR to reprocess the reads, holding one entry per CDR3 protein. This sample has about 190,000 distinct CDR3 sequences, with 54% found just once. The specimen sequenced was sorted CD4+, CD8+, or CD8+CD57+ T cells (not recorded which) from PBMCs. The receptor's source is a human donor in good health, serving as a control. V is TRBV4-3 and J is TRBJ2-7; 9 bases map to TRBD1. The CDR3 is CASSQVWTGDSYEQYF. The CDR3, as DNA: TGCGCCAGCAGCCAAGTATGGACAGGGGACTCCTACGAGCAGTACTTC.